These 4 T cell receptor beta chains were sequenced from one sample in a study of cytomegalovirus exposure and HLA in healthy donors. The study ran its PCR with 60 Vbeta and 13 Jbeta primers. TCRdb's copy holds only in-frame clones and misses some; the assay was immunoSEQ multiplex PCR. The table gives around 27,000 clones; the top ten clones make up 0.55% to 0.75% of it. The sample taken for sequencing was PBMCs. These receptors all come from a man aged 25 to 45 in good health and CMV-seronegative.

CDR3 nucleotides: TGTGCCAGCAGCTTGGTGAGGCATGTTCAGTACTTC. Translating gives CASSLVRHVQYF. V is TRBV7-2 and J is TRBJ2-4; D not certain. CDR3 length equals 12 residues. Deletions cut 3 bases from V and 11 bases from J, with 11 bases between. Germline CDR1 is SGHTA and CDR2 is FQGNSA.

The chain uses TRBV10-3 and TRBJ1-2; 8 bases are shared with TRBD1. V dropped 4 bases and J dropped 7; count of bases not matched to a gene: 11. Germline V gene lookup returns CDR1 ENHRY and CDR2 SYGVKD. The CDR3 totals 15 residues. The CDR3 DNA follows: TGTGCCATCAGTGGGTCCGGGACAGGCGCTTTTGGCTACACCTTC. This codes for CAISGSGTGAFGYTF.

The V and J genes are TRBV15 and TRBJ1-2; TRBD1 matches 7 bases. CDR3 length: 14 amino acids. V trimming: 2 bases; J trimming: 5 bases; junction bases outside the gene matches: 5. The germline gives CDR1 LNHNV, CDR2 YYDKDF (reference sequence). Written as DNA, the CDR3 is TGTGCCACCAGCAGATCGGGGACAGAATATGGCTACACCTTC. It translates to CATSRSGTEYGYTF.

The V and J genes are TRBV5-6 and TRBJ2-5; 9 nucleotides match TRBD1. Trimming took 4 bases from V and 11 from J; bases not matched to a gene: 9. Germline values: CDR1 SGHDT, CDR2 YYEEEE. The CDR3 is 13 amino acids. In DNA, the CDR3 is TGTGCCAGCAGCCGCGGGACAGGGCGGGAGCAGTACTTC. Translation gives CASSRGTGREQYF.